The 28 T cell receptor beta chains reported below all come from one sample, sequenced in a study of graft-versus-host responses after intestinal transplantation. Their specific antigens are unknown. Sequencing was performed with immunoSEQ multiplex PCR; in TCRdb, only in-frame clones are kept and a portion is missing. The sample lists around 64,000 clones, about 94% occurring once. This specimen was unstimulated CD4+ T cells sorted from spleen or lymph node cells, taken before transplant. These receptors were obtained from a human donor who was the organ donor for an intestinal transplant.

This clone was recorded once. This chain uses TRBV9 with TRBJ2-3, with 9 bases matching TRBD1. Germline-derived CDR1 and CDR2 are SGDLS and YYNGEE. The ends lost 4 bases at V and 4 bases at J; junction bases unmatched: 7. This CDR3 has 15 residues. CDR3 coding DNA: TGTGCCAGCAGCCCCCGGGGACAGGGCCCAGATACGCAGTATTTT. Translation gives CASSPRGQGPDTQYF.

The V gene is TRBV10-3, the J gene TRBJ2-3, with 10 bases aligning to TRBD2. This CDR3 has 16 amino acids. Germline V gene lookup returns CDR1 ENHRY and CDR2 SYGVKD. V trimming: 2 bases; J trimming: 0 bases; junction bases outside the gene matches: 2. The CDR3: CAISEGSGGSTDTQYF. The CDR3 DNA sequence: TGTGCCATCAGTGAGGGTAGCGGGGGGAGCACAGATACGCAGTATTTT.

The chain has TRBV30 and TRBJ1-2; D not resolved. CDR3 length: 13 residues. Looked up from germline, CDR1 is GTSNPN and CDR2 is SVGIG (reference sequence). Trimming removed 4 bases from V and 2 bases from J, with 11 bases in between. The CDR3 protein is CAWMLGRNYGYTF. The CDR3 DNA sequence: TGTGCCTGGATGTTAGGACGCAACTATGGCTACACCTTC.

As for this clone: A junction boundary mismatches the germline segment, possibly from a read error. The rearrangement links TRBV7-7 to TRBJ2-5; D may correspond to TRBD1 or TRBD2 (7 bases each). Germline V gene data show CDR1 as SSHAT and CDR2 as FNYEAQ (reference sequence). CDR3 length equals 14 residues. As DNA, the CDR3 is TGTGCTAGCAGCTTAGCAGGGGGGGCAGAGACCCAGTACTTC. Translation gives CASSLAGGAETQYF.

The chain uses TRBV19 and TRBJ1-5, with D perhaps TRBD1 (5 bases). In germline, CDR1 is LNHDA, CDR2 SQIVND (reference sequence). This CDR3 contains 13 residues. V shed 5 bases and J shed 4 bases, with 9 bases lying between them. CDR3 sequence (DNA): TGTGCCAGTAGTGAAGACAGAAATCAGCCCCAGCATTTT. Protein: CASSEDRNQPQHF.

This chain connects TRBV7-3 to TRBJ2-7, with no clear D. CDR3 length: 10 residues. Trimming stripped 5 bases from V and 2 bases from J, with 1 base between. Germline-derived CDR1 and CDR2 are SGHTA and FQGTGA. The CDR3 DNA is TGTGCCAGCAGCCCCTACGAGCAGTACTTC. This encodes CASSPYEQYF.

The V gene is TRBV13, the J gene TRBJ2-7; 8 bases map to TRBD2. V trimming: 1 base; J trimming: 6 bases; junction bases outside the gene matches: 8. The CDR3 runs 15 residues. Germline values: CDR1 PRHDT, CDR2 FYEKMQ (reference sequence). The CDR3 reads CASSLEGLDSGEQYF. CDR3 bases: TGTGCCAGCAGCTTAGAGGGACTAGACTCGGGCGAGCAGTACTTC.

The chain couples TRBV2 to TRBJ2-3; D is undetermined. Germline assignment: CDR1 SNHLY and CDR2 FYNNEI. The ends were cut back, 4 bases at V and 0 bases at J, with 2 bases in the middle. The CDR3 spans 12 residues. DNA for the CDR3: TGTGCCAGCAGTGCTAGCACAGATACGCAGTATTTT. Protein: CASSASTDTQYF.

The CDR3 loop is CASSLDSNTEAFF. The CDR3 nucleotides read TGTGCCAGCTCACTTGATTCGAACACTGAAGCTTTCTTT. The gene calls are TRBV18 and TRBJ1-1; unclear D gene. The CDR3 has 13 residues. Germline V gene lookup returns CDR1 KGHSH and CDR2 LQKENI. Between the trimmed V and J ends, which lost 4 bases and 1 base, there was a span of 7 bases. Variable domain in full (rest from reference TRBV18 and TRBJ1-1): NAGVMQNPRHLVRRRGQEARLRCSPMKGHSHVYWYRQLPEEGLKFMVYLQKENIIDESGMPKERFSAEFPKEGPSILRIQQVVRGDSAAYFCASSLDSNTEAFFGQGTRLTVV.

J is TRBJ2-1 and V is TRBV25-1; D may be TRBD1 (5 bases). The CDR3 extends over 12 amino acids. The V and J ends lost 1 base and 12 bases respectively, with 10 bases between them. Germline CDR1 reads MGHDK; CDR2 reads SYGVNS. The CDR3 DNA reads TGTGCCAGCAGTGAATGGGGCCTCGGGCAGTTCTTC. This codes for CASSEWGLGQFF.

The chain uses TRBV6-1 and TRBJ2-1; possibly TRBD2 for D (6 bases). The CDR3 is made up of 15 amino acids. The V gene's germline CDR1 is MNHNS and CDR2 SASEGT. V lost 4 bases to trimming and J lost 4 bases, with 14 bases between them. CDR3 amino acids: CASSVEGIGYNEQFF. CDR3 bases: TGTGCCAGCAGTGTGGAGGGTATTGGGTACAATGAGCAGTTCTTC.

The rearrangement joins TRBV7-9 to TRBJ2-2, with 10 bases matching TRBD2. The CDR3 spans 16 residues. Germline trimming cut 2 bases from V and 4 bases from J; bases unmatched to any gene: 4. Germline-derived CDR1 and CDR2 are SEHNR and FQNEAQ (reference sequence). The CDR3: CASSLPERGGTGELFF. DNA for the CDR3: TGTGCCAGCAGCTTACCGGAGCGGGGGGGCACCGGGGAGCTGTTTTTT.

The V and J genes are TRBV6-1 and TRBJ1-2, with no clear D. V was clipped by 7 bases and J by 0 bases, with 15 bases between them. In germline, CDR1 is MNHNS, CDR2 SASEGT. The CDR3 runs 15 residues. CDR3 nucleotide sequence: TGTGCCAGCATGATGCAAAACTTAGCTAACTATGGCTACACCTTC. Its translation: CASMMQNLANYGYTF.

The V and J genes are TRBV6-1 and TRBJ2-7; tentatively, D is TRBD1 (5 bases). Germline CDR1 MNHNS, CDR2 SASEGT. The germline V and J ends were trimmed by 6 bases and 0 bases, with 15 bases remaining between them. The CDR3 spans 15 residues. The CDR3 nucleotides are TGTGCCAGCAGCCCCGGACACGTTAGCTCCTACGAGCAGTACTTC. Protein product: CASSPGHVSSYEQYF.

The rearrangement joins TRBV4-1 to TRBJ2-5, with 8 bases that match TRBD1. This CDR3 comprises 15 residues. Germline CDR1 MGHRA, CDR2 YSYEKL. Losses at the gene ends were 4 bases for V and 4 bases for J; bases not matched to a gene: 8. Here the CDR3 DNA reads TGCGCCAGCAGCCGATACAGCAGGGGGCGAGAGACCCAGTACTTC. Translated, it gives CASSRYSRGRETQYF.

This chain joins TRBV5-1 and TRBJ2-1; D is possibly TRBD2 (5 bases). The CDR3 contains 15 residues. The V end was cut by 0 bases, the J end by 4 bases, with 11 bases between. Germline V gene lookup returns CDR1 SGHRS and CDR2 YFSETQ. The CDR3 is CASSLALVPYNEQFF. In DNA form, the CDR3 reads TGCGCCAGCAGCTTGGCACTAGTCCCTTACAATGAGCAGTTCTTC.

Only one count was recorded for this clone. The chain carries TRBV19 and TRBJ1-2, with D perhaps matching TRBD1 (6 bases). From germline, CDR1 is LNHDA and CDR2 SQIVND (reference sequence). Trimming took 7 bases from V and 6 from J, leaving 21 bases between them. The CDR3 consists of 15 residues. CDR3 sequence: CASTSSPINRDGYTF. CDR3 DNA: TGTGCCAGTACCTCATCTCCCATAAACAGGGATGGCTACACCTTC.

V and J are TRBV25-1 and TRBJ1-3, with D possibly TRBD1 on 6 matching bases. Germline V gene sequence: CDR1 MGHDK, CDR2 SYGVNS. Trimming pared 4 bases from V and 9 bases from J, leaving 7 bases between. The CDR3 runs to 11 residues. CDR3 loop: CASSGGGTIYF. Written as DNA, the CDR3 is TGTGCCAGCAGTGGAGGGGGCACCATATATTTT.

The J gene is TRBJ1-2, the V gene TRBV2; 8 bases match TRBD1. Germline V CDR1 and CDR2: SNHLY, FYNNEI. The CDR3 is 16 residues long. The junction had 9 bases not matched to a gene; V was cut back by 2 bases and J by 4 bases. DNA for the CDR3: TGTGCCAGCAGTGAATTTTTTCCAGACAGGGGCTATGGCTACACCTTC. It codes for CASSEFFPDRGYGYTF.

The rearrangement joins TRBV5-4 to TRBJ1-2; 10 nucleotides agree with TRBD1. The V segment lost 5 bases and the J segment 4 bases; nucleotides outside the gene matches: 5. The germline V gene has CDR1 SGHNT and CDR2 YYREEE (reference sequence). The CDR3 has 14 residues. CDR3: CASRRQGALYGYTF. CDR3 nucleotides: TGTGCCAGCAGACGACAGGGGGCACTCTATGGCTACACCTTC.

The rearrangement links TRBV19 to TRBJ1-2, with D unresolved. CDR3 length: 15 residues. Germline V gives CDR1 LNHDA, CDR2 SQIVND (reference sequence). V dropped 2 bases and J dropped 0 bases, with 10 bases sitting between them. CDR3 loop: CASSILLGTNYGYTF. DNA for the CDR3: TGTGCCAGTAGTATACTTTTAGGGACTAACTATGGCTACACCTTC.

The CDR3 nucleotides are TGTGCCAGCAGCGTAGGGACAGGGGGCATGAACACTGAAGCTTTCTTT. The encoded protein is CASSVGTGGMNTEAFF. The chain combines TRBV9 with TRBJ1-1; 11 nucleotides line up with TRBD1. With V trimmed by 0 bases and J by 0 bases, 1 base remained unmatched. This CDR3 has 16 residues. Germline-derived CDR1 and CDR2 are SGDLS and YYNGEE.

The chain recombines TRBV19 with TRBJ2-3; possible D gene TRBD2, 5 bases. CDR3 size: 15 residues. CDR1 and CDR2 (germline): LNHDA, SQIVND (reference sequence). The germline V and J ends were trimmed by 3 bases and 3 bases, with 13 bases remaining between them. Written as DNA, the CDR3 is TGTGCCAGTAGTATTCGGGGAGAAGGAACAGATACGCAGTATTTT. Translated, it gives CASSIRGEGTDTQYF.

The rearrangement uses TRBV4-2 and TRBJ1-2; a weak D match, TRBD1 (5 bases). This CDR3 is built from 14 residues. Germline lookup yields CDR1 LGHNA and CDR2 YNFKEQ. V was trimmed by 0 bases and J by 8 bases, leaving 13 bases between them. The CDR3 coding sequence is TGTGCCAGCAGCCAAGAGCCCGCAGGGCAGGGCTACACCTTC. Translation gives CASSQEPAGQGYTF.

The CDR3 loop reads CATRDIGSGLRNEQFF. In nucleotides, the CDR3 is TGTGCCACCAGAGACATTGGCAGCGGGTTAAGGAATGAGCAGTTCTTC. This chain connects TRBV15 to TRBJ2-1; a weak D match, TRBD2 (6 bases). CDR1 is LNHNV and CDR2 is YYDKDF in the germline V gene (reference sequence). Deletions cut 6 bases from V and 7 bases from J, with 22 bases between. The length of the CDR3 is 16 residues.

This chain uses TRBV6-5 with TRBJ1-1, with D hard to call. CDR1 MNHEY and CDR2 SVGAGI come from the germline V gene. V lost 4 bases and J lost 1, with 10 bases in between. The CDR3 runs 14 residues. CDR3 loop: CASSSPSGNTEAFF. The CDR3 DNA sequence: TGTGCCAGCAGTTCCCCATCGGGGAACACTGAAGCTTTCTTT.

This clone appeared a single time. The CDR3 coding sequence is TGTGCCAGCAGCTCCGGACTAGCGGGGGCTTACGAGCAGTACTTC. This codes for CASSSGLAGAYEQYF. V gene TRBV11-2 combines with J gene TRBJ2-7; 13 bases line up with TRBD2. CDR1 and CDR2 (germline): SGHAT, FQNNGV. The CDR3 is 15 residues long. V shed 4 bases, J shed 4 bases, and the junction held 4 bases outside the gene matches.

This clone was detected once. The chain couples TRBV9 to TRBJ1-4; D is ambiguous. V was shortened by 0 bases and J by 5 bases, with 5 bases between the two germline ends. Looked up from germline, CDR1 is SGDLS and CDR2 is YYNGEE. The CDR3 is 13 residues long. CDR3 in DNA: TGTGCCAGCAGCGTAGCGGTAAATGAAAAACTGTTTTTT. It encodes CASSVAVNEKLFF. The variable domain in full, completed from reference TRBV9 and TRBJ1-4, reads DSGVTQTPKHLITATGQRVTLRCSPRSGDLSVYWYQQSLDQGLQFLIQYYNGEERAKGNILERFSAQQFPDLHSELNLSSLELGDSALYFCASSVAVNEKLFFGSGTQLSVL.